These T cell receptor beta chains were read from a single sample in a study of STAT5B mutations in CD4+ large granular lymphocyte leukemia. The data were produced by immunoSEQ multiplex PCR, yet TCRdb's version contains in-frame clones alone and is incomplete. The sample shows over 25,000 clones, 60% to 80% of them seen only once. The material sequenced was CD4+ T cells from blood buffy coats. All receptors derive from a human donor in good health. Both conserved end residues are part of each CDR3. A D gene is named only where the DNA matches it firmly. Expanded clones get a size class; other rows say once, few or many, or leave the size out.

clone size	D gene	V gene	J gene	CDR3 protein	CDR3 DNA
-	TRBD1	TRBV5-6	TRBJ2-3	CASSEQGAATDTQYF	TGTGCCAGCAGCGAACAGGGGGCGGCGACAGATACGCAGTATTTT
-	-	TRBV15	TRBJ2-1	CATSRDLRQTQIKSYNEQFF	TGTGCCACCAGCAGAGATCTTCGGCAGACCCAGATTAAATCCTACAATGAGCAGTTCTTC
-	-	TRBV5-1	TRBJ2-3	CASSSLGGPTDTQYF	TGCGCCAGCAGCTCGCTCGGGGGACCCACAGATACGCAGTATTTT
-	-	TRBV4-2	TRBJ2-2	CASSQDGGRNTGELFF	TGTGCCAGCAGCCAAGATGGGGGGCGGAACACCGGGGAGCTGTTTTTT
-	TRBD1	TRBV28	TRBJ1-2	CASSRQGFYGYTF	TGTGCCAGCAGTAGACAGGGCTTCTATGGCTACACCTTC
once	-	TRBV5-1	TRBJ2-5	CASSIAGGGSQETQYF	TGCGCCAGTAGCATTGCCGGTGGGGGCTCCCAAGAGACCCAGTACTTC
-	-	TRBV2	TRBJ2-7	CASGPGGNLSYEQYF	TGTGCCAGCGGGCCCGGGGGAAATCTTTCCTACGAGCAGTACTTC
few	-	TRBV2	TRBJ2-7	CASSSGTVLSYEQYF	TGTGCCAGCAGTTCAGGGACGGTACTCTCCTACGAGCAGTACTTC
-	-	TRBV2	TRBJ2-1	CASSEARSGHQPYNEQFF	TGTGCCAGCAGTGAAGCGCGCTCGGGCCACCAACCATACAATGAGCAGTTCTTC
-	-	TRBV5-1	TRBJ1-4	CASSLSYPGNPEKLFF	TGCGCCAGCAGCTTGTCATATCCTGGGAACCCTGAAAAACTGTTTTTT
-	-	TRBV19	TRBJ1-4	CASSPGGGANEKLFF	TGTGCCAGTAGTCCGGGTGGTGGCGCTAATGAAAAACTGTTTTTT
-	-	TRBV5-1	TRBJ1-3	CASSLDGNSGNTIYF	TGCGCCAGCAGCTTGGATGGGAACTCTGGAAACACCATATATTTT
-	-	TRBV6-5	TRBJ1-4	CASSETNEKLFF	TGTGCCAGCAGTGAAACTAATGAAAAACTGTTTTTT
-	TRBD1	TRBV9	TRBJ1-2	CASSVGGDQGAGYTF	TGTGCCAGCAGCGTAGGTGGGGATCAGGGGGCTGGCTACACCTTC
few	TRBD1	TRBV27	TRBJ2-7	CASRRTGGNEQYF	TGTGCCAGCAGGCGGACAGGGGGCAACGAGCAGTACTTC
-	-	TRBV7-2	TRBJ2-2	CASSFANTGELFF	TGTGCCAGCAGCTTTGCGAACACCGGGGAGCTGTTTTTT
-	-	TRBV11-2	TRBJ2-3	CASSLGDTDTQYF	TGTGCCAGCAGCTTAGGGGACACAGATACGCAGTATTTT
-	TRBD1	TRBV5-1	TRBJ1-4	CASSLQGATNEKLFF	TGCGCCAGCAGCTTACAGGGGGCAACTAATGAAAAACTGTTTTTT
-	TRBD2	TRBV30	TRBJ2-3	CACLPREGTDTQYF	TGTGCCTGTCTCCCCCGGGAGGGTACAGATACGCAGTATTTT
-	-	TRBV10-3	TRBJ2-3	CAISRTGTDTQYF	TGTGCCATCAGTCGGACAGGCACAGATACGCAGTATTTT
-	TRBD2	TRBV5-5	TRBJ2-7	CASSSPSGATYEQYF	TGTGCCAGCAGCTCGCCTAGCGGGGCTACCTACGAGCAGTACTTC
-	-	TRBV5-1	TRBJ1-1	CASSLTFTGGRMNTEAFF	TGCGCCAGCAGCTTGACGTTTACTGGGGGAAGGATGAACACTGAAGCTTTCTTT
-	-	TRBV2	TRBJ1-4	CASSEPEGGVEKLFF	TGTGCCAGCAGTGAACCCGAAGGAGGGGTCGAAAAACTGTTTTTT
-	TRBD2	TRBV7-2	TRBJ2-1	CASSLASGTHEQFF	TGTGCCAGCAGCTTAGCTAGCGGGACCCATGAGCAGTTCTTC
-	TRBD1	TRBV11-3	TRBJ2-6	CASSQPGQVYSGANVLTF	TGTGCCAGCAGTCAACCGGGACAGGTTTACTCTGGGGCCAACGTCCTGACTTTC
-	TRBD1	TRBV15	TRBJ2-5	CATSRDFGTEETQYF	TGTGCCACCAGCAGAGATTTTGGGACAGAAGAGACCCAGTACTTC
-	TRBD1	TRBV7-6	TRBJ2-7	CASSSRTGIYEQYF	TGTGCCAGCAGCTCACGGACAGGGATCTACGAGCAGTACTTC
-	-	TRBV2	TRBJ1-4	CASRQGAEKLFF	TGTGCCAGCAGGCAGGGAGCTGAAAAACTGTTTTTT
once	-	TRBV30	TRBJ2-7	CAWSAPTKTAYEQYF	TGTGCCTGGAGTGCGCCCACCAAGACAGCCTACGAGCAGTACTTC
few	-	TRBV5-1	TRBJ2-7	CASSLEAAPVGEQYF	TGCGCCAGCAGCTTGGAGGCGGCGCCCGTGGGCGAGCAGTACTTC
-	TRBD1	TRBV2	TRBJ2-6	CASSLTGGAGANVLTF	TGTGCCAGCAGTTTGACAGGGGGGGCTGGGGCCAACGTCCTGACTTTC
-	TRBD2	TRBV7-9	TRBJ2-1	CASSLMGGGSYNEQFF	TGTGCCAGCAGCTTAATGGGCGGGGGTTCCTACAATGAGCAGTTCTTC